This T cell receptor beta chain stems from a study of blood T cells in healthy people across ages. Study overall: Every two T cells gave about one barcoded beta molecule via template switching.

In its sample, this clonotype was seen a few times. The antigen is not known. Study outcomes and limitations: Age showed a roughly linear inverse relationship with TCR beta diversity per million T cells.

The germline CDR1 and CDR2 sequences are MNHEY and SVGAGI. V lost 0 bases to trimming and J lost 2 bases, with 17 bases between them. This CDR3 has 17 amino acids. With a J-beta primer mix and a sample-barcoded 5' primer, a second PCR ran 7 to 11 cycles. MiXCR was run by TCRdb on the 5' RACE reads, yielding one entry per CDR3 protein. The sample lists 1.8 million or so distinct CDR3 sequences; roughly two fifths were seen once. Donation came from healthy Caucasian individuals in Russia who were aged roughly 6 to 95. The chain is built from TRBV6-5 and TRBJ2-7; D may match TRBD1 or TRBD2 (5 bases each). The receptor was derived from a human donor in good health. The specimen was blood. DNA of the CDR3: TGTGCCAGCAGTTACTCGTGGGGCGGAGGACGAACCTACGAGCAGTACTTC. Its translation: CASSYSWGGGRTYEQYF.